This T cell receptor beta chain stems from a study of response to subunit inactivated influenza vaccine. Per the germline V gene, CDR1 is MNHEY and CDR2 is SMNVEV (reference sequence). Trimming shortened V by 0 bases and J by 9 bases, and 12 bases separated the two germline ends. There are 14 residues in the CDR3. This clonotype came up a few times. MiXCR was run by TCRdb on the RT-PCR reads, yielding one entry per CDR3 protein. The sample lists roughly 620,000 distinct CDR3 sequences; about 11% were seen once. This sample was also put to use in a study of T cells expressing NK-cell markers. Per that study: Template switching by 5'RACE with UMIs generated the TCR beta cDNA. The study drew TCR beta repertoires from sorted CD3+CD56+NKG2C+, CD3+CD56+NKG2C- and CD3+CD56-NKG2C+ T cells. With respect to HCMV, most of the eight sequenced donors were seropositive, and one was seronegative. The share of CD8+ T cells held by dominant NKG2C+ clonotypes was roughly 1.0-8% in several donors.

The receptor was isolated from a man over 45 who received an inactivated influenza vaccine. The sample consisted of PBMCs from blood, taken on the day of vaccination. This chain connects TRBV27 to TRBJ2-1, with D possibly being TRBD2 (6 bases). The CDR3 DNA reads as TGTGCCAGCAGTTTATCCCGGGGGACGATTGAGCAGTTCTTC. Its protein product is CASSLSRGTIEQFF.